Each of the 22 T cell receptor beta chains below was sequenced from the same sample in a study of blood T cell repertoires in COVID-19. Profiling relied on immunoSEQ multiplex PCR, and the TCRdb table lists in-frame clones only, not all of them. Of around 300,000 clones in the sample, 75% to 90% were seen once. Sequences were obtained from PBMCs or T cells enriched from blood (not recorded which). The receptor set was obtained from a man aged 30 to 39 who had recovered from COVID-19.

This sequence joins TRBV3-1 (or the pseudogene TRBV3-2) and TRBJ1-6; 8 bases map to TRBD1. V dropped 5 bases and J dropped 10; count of bases not matched to a gene: 10. This CDR3 has 15 residues. CDR1 LGHDT and CDR2 YNNKEL come from the germline V gene (reference sequence). The CDR3 nucleotides are TGTGCCAGCAGCGCGCGCCGGGACAGGCGGTCACCCCTCCACTTT. Residues: CASSARRDRRSPLHF.

The genes are TRBV7-9 and TRBJ1-4; 8 positions agree with TRBD1. Trimming at V came to 5 bases and at J to 7 bases, leaving 18 bases not matched to a gene. The CDR3 length is 18 residues. Germline-derived CDR1 and CDR2 are SEHNR and FQNEAQ (reference sequence). CDR3 region: CASSPGRGETGVGEKLFF. Here the CDR3 DNA reads TGTGCCAGCAGCCCAGGAAGGGGGGAGACAGGGGTTGGTGAAAAACTGTTTTTT.

V usage is TRBV3-1 (or the pseudogene TRBV3-2) and J usage is TRBJ1-1, with TRBD1 as a possible D gene (6 bases). Trimming took off 2 bases at V and 3 bases at J, with 10 bases between the two ends. The germline gives CDR1 LGHDT, CDR2 YNNKEL (reference sequence). The CDR3 runs to 14 residues. Here the CDR3 DNA reads TGTGCCAGCAGCCAAAGGGACACGTACACTGAAGCTTTCTTT. It translates to CASSQRDTYTEAFF.

J is TRBJ1-1 and V is TRBV6-2 or TRBV6-3; 12 positions agree with TRBD1. V gave up 4 bases and J gave up 3 bases; unmatched junction bases: 6. Germline assignment: CDR1 MNHEY and CDR2 SVGEGT. There are 16 residues in the CDR3. In nucleotides, the CDR3 is TGTGCCAGCAGTTTGGGGACAGGGGGCCTTTACACTGAAGCTTTCTTT. Amino acid sequence: CASSLGTGGLYTEAFF.

V and J are TRBV5-1 and TRBJ2-7; TRBD1 aligns across 10 bases. The germline CDR1 and CDR2 sequences are SGHRS and YFSETQ. The CDR3 extends over 15 amino acids. The ends lost 4 bases at V and 4 bases at J; junction bases unmatched: 8. Here the CDR3 reads CASSGSTGGPYEQYF. CDR3 DNA: TGCGCCAGCAGCGGGTCGACAGGGGGCCCATACGAGCAGTACTTC.

This clone showed up just once. V usage is TRBV7-6 and J usage is TRBJ2-3; D gene uncertain. Germline lookup yields CDR1 SGHVS and CDR2 FNYEAQ. The CDR3 sequence is 14 residues long. Between the trimmed V and J ends, which lost 1 base and 5 bases, there was a span of 10 bases. CDR3: CASSLVTRQDTQYF. CDR3 in DNA: TGTGCCAGCAGCTTAGTAACGAGGCAAGATACGCAGTATTTT.

This clone was counted a few times. The genes are TRBV5-1 and TRBJ1-1; 10 bases map to TRBD1. The germline V gene has CDR1 SGHRS and CDR2 YFSETQ. The CDR3 has 16 amino acids. The J segment lost 1 base and the V segment lost 0 bases, leaving 3 bases of the junction unmatched. This chain's CDR3 is CASSLDWTGGNTEAFF. CDR3 in DNA: TGCGCCAGCAGCTTGGATTGGACAGGGGGGAACACTGAAGCTTTCTTT.

The chain links TRBV19 to TRBJ1-1; 7 positions match TRBD1. This CDR3 region has 15 residues. After removal of 4 bases from V and 4 bases from J, the junction contained 9 bases not matched to a gene. Germline values: CDR1 LNHDA, CDR2 SQIVND (reference sequence). CDR3 sequence reads: CASSTSTGWTTEAFF. CDR3 DNA sequence: TGTGCCAGTAGTACATCGACAGGGTGGACCACTGAAGCTTTCTTT.

V is TRBV7-8 and J is TRBJ1-5; D unclear. V was cut by 0 bases and J by 7 bases, with 7 bases left in between. CDR1 and CDR2 from the germline V gene are SGHVS and FQNEAQ. The length of the CDR3 is 13 residues. CDR3 DNA sequence: TGTGCCAGCAGCTTAGCGGCGGGCCAGCCCCAGCATTTT. Its translation: CASSLAAGQPQHF.

V and J are TRBV5-4 and TRBJ2-4; 11 bases are a match to TRBD1. J gave up 6 bases and V 2 bases, and 4 bases lay outside the gene matches. CDR1 is SGHNT and CDR2 is YYREEE in the germline V gene (reference sequence). The CDR3 is 15 amino acids. CDR3 DNA: TGTGCCAGCAGCTTTGGGACAGGGGGAGCAAACATTCAGTACTTC. Translating gives CASSFGTGGANIQYF.

Of note for this clone: Different DNA sequences within this sample yield the same CDR3. The chain couples TRBV9 to TRBJ2-7; 11 bases align to TRBD1. Germline lookup yields CDR1 SGDLS and CDR2 YYNGEE. The CDR3 is made up of 14 amino acids. After removal of 4 bases from V and 6 bases from J, the junction contained 6 bases not matched to a gene. The CDR3 coding sequence is TGTGCCAGCAGCCCTGGACAGGGGGCGGGCGAGCAGTACTTC. Residues: CASSPGQGAGEQYF.

The chain uses TRBV6-5 and TRBJ2-7; 7 bases are shared with TRBD1. Per the germline V gene, CDR1 is MNHEY and CDR2 is SVGAGI. The CDR3 has 11 amino acids. With V trimmed by 9 bases and J by 1 base, 0 bases remained unmatched. CDR3 in amino acids: CARQGSYEQYF. As DNA, the CDR3 is TGTGCCAGACAGGGGTCCTACGAGCAGTACTTC.

The chain couples TRBV5-4 to TRBJ2-6; perhaps TRBD2 as D (7 bases). Per the germline V gene, CDR1 is SGHNT and CDR2 is YYREEE (reference sequence). Trimming took off 3 bases at V and 4 bases at J, with 11 bases between the two ends. The CDR3 length is 15 residues. This CDR3 is CASSWGGSGANVLTF. The DNA for the CDR3 is TGTGCCAGCAGCTGGGGGGGCTCCGGGGCCAACGTCCTGACTTTC.

J is TRBJ2-7 and V is TRBV10-3, with 12 nucleotides matching TRBD2. CDR1 and CDR2 from the germline V gene are ENHRY and SYGVKD. This CDR3 is 14 amino acids long. V shed 10 bases, J shed 2 bases, and the junction held 6 bases outside the gene matches. CDR3 loop: CATAPSGGAYEQYF. In nucleotides, the CDR3 is TGTGCCACCGCTCCTAGCGGGGGGGCCTACGAGCAGTACTTC.

This rearrangement joins TRBV28 to TRBJ1-2, with D maybe TRBD1 (5 bases). In germline, CDR1 is MDHEN, CDR2 SYDVKM. The CDR3 loop spans 13 amino acids. V lost 6 bases and J 3 bases, leaving 11 bases between the germline ends. CDR3 sequence (DNA): TGTGCCAGCAGACCTGGGACTTACTATGGCTACACCTTC. This encodes CASRPGTYYGYTF.

The V gene is TRBV27, the J gene TRBJ2-7, with 8 bases identical to TRBD1. The junction had 3 bases not matched to a gene; V was cut back by 2 bases and J by 0 bases. The CDR3 loop spans 15 amino acids. The V gene's germline CDR1 is MNHEY and CDR2 SMNVEV (reference sequence). The CDR3 DNA sequence: TGTGCCAGCAGTTTAACAGGGGGATACTCCTACGAGCAGTACTTC. Encoded protein: CASSLTGGYSYEQYF.

To note about this clone: The junction and the germline gene differ at one end; a read error may be behind it. The chain links TRBV6-1 to TRBJ2-3, with 8 bases matching TRBD1. Germline lookup yields CDR1 MNHNS and CDR2 SASEGT. CDR3 length: 16 residues. The CDR3 spells CASSGRPGQVSDTQYF. In nucleotides, the CDR3 is TGTGCCAGCAGTGGCCGACCGGGACAGGTCTCAGACACGCAGTATTTT.

CDR3 sequence reads: CASSPKGGPGELFF. CDR3 coding DNA: TGTGCCAGCAGCCCCAAGGGGGGGCCCGGGGAGCTGTTTTTT. This chain joins TRBV9 and TRBJ2-2; possibly TRBD2 for D (7 bases). The CDR3 loop spans 14 amino acids. V lost 4 bases and J 6 bases, leaving 13 bases between the germline ends. The germline CDR1 and CDR2 sequences are SGDLS and YYNGEE.

The V gene is TRBV7-9, the J gene TRBJ2-5, with D perhaps TRBD1 (5 bases). The CDR3 has 14 residues. In germline, CDR1 is SEHNR, CDR2 FQNEAQ (reference sequence). V lost 1 base and J lost 5, with 11 bases in between. CDR3 residues: CASSLGDSPETQYF. DNA for the CDR3: TGTGCCAGCAGCTTAGGTGACAGTCCGGAGACCCAGTACTTC.

The rearrangement links TRBV21-1 to TRBJ1-2; the table's D gene call, TRBD1, was not cross checked with the DNA. TRBV21-1 is a pseudogene segment. This CDR3 is built from 20 residues. The CDR3 here is CASSKEGVTAGSIQNYGYTF. The CDR3 DNA reads TGTGCCAGCAGCAAAGAAGGCGTCACAGCCGGTTCTATTCAAAACTATGGCTACACCTTC.

The rearrangement joins TRBV6-5 to TRBJ1-5, with 8 bases lining up with TRBD1. The V and J ends lost 8 bases and 5 bases, in that order; junction bases with no gene match: 8. The germline V gene encodes CDR1 MNHEY and CDR2 SVGAGI. This CDR3 contains 14 residues. The CDR3 protein is CASGTGEVHQPQHF. CDR3 sequence (DNA): TGTGCCAGCGGGACAGGCGAAGTGCATCAGCCCCAGCATTTT.

CDR3 coding DNA: TGTGCCACCAGCAGCCCCCAACTAGCCAAAAACATTCAGTACTTC. Residues: CATSSPQLAKNIQYF. The chain couples TRBV15 to TRBJ2-4; D is unresolved. The V end lost 3 bases, the J end lost 0 bases, and 9 bases lay between the germline ends. CDR3 size: 15 residues. Germline V gene data show CDR1 as LNHNV and CDR2 as YYDKDF (reference sequence). The variable domain in full, completed from reference TRBV15 and TRBJ2-4, reads DAMVIQNPRYQVTQFGKPVTLSCSQTLNHNVMYWYQQKSSQAPKLLFHYYDKDFNNEADTPDNFQSRRPNTSFCFLDIRSPGLGDTAMYLCATSSPQLAKNIQYFGAGTRLSVL.